Listed below are T cell receptor beta chains from one sample, sequenced in a study of blood T cell repertoires in COVID-19. Only in-frame clones appear in the TCRdb table, and some are missing; sequencing was by immunoSEQ multiplex PCR. The sample includes fewer than 450,000 clones, 70% to 90% of them seen just once. The sequenced sample was PBMCs or T cells enriched from blood (not recorded which). The receptor source for this set is a woman younger than 35 who had recovered from COVID-19. Each CDR3 is given with its conserved first and last residue. The D gene is left open where the match is weak. Not every row has a clone size; where given, it reads once, few, many or a size class.

clone_size	j_call	v_call	d_call	cdr3_aa	cdr3_nt
-	TRBJ2-7	TRBV18	-	CASSDTGYEQYF	TGTGCCAGCTCCGATACAGGCTACGAGCAGTACTTC
-	TRBJ1-2	TRBV15	-	CATSRDLKQNYGYTF	TGTGCCACCAGCAGAGATCTTAAACAAAACTATGGCTACACCTTC
-	TRBJ1-1	TRBV6-5	-	CASMNGQTTEAFF	TGTGCCAGCATGAACGGACAAACGACTGAAGCTTTCTTT
-	TRBJ1-2	TRBV27	TRBD1	CASSRTGIKEGYTF	TGTGCCAGCAGTCGGACAGGGATAAAAGAGGGCTACACCTTC
-	TRBJ1-5	TRBV9	-	CASSLPGEPQHF	TGTGCCAGCAGCTTACCGGGTGAGCCCCAGCATTTT
-	TRBJ2-1	TRBV5-4	TRBD2	CASSLELAGGLYNEQFF	TGTGCCAGCAGCTTGGAGTTAGCGGGGGGGCTCTACAATGAGCAGTTCTTC
-	TRBJ1-2	TRBV14	-	CASSLDAGDYGYTF	TGTGCCAGCAGCCTGGATGCAGGGGACTATGGCTACACCTTC
few	TRBJ1-2	TRBV19	TRBD1	CASSIFGTGLLNYGYTF	TGTGCCAGTAGTATTTTTGGGACAGGACTACTTAACTATGGCTACACCTTC
-	TRBJ1-4	TRBV30	-	CAWSAPGLQNEKLFF	TGTGCCTGGAGTGCCCCGGGACTCCAAAATGAAAAACTGTTTTTT
-	TRBJ1-5	TRBV5-8	-	CASSTQNQPQHF	TGTGCCAGCAGTACACAGAATCAGCCCCAGCATTTT
-	TRBJ2-1	TRBV18	TRBD1	CASSLRINDRGRNEQFF	TGTGCCAGCTCACTCCGCATTAACGACAGGGGTAGGAATGAGCAGTTCTTC
few	TRBJ1-1	TRBV4-3	TRBD1	CASSHILQGDTEAFF	TGCGCCAGCAGCCACATTCTACAGGGGGACACTGAAGCTTTCTTT
once	TRBJ1-5	TRBV7-3	-	CASSEPGGPQHF	TGTGCCAGCAGCGAACCGGGAGGCCCCCAGCATTTT
-	TRBJ1-4	TRBV4-2	TRBD1	CASSPPGTVNEKLFF	TGTGCCAGCAGCCCTCCCGGGACAGTTAATGAAAAACTGTTTTTT
-	TRBJ2-7	TRBV6-5	TRBD1	CASRRAWTGIYEQYF	TGTGCCAGCAGACGGGCTTGGACAGGGATCTACGAGCAGTACTTC
once	TRBJ1-5	TRBV18	-	CASSPPSQGSGPQHF	TGTGCCAGCTCACCACCGTCTCAGGGGTCAGGGCCCCAGCATTTT
few	TRBJ2-7	TRBV27	-	CASSSLGVEQYF	TGTGCCAGCAGCTCCCTCGGGGTCGAGCAGTACTTC
-	TRBJ2-3	TRBV7-9	TRBD2	CASSLPRNSGGGADTQYF	TGTGCCAGCAGCTTACCCCGGAATAGCGGGGGGGGTGCAGATACGCAGTATTTT
-	TRBJ1-1	TRBV6-5	TRBD1	CASSYSWQGETEAFF	TGTGCCAGCAGTTACTCGTGGCAGGGGGAAACTGAAGCTTTCTTT
-	TRBJ1-4	TRBV7-9	TRBD1	CASSLYPRDREEKLFF	TGTGCCAGCAGCTTATACCCCCGGGACAGGGAGGAAAAACTGTTTTTT
-	TRBJ1-1	TRBV10-3	-	CAISDPPGHAFF	TGTGCCATCAGTGACCCTCCGGGACACGCTTTCTTT
-	TRBJ2-1	TRBV20-1	-	CSAILEVEQFF	TGCAGTGCTATCCTGGAGGTCGAGCAGTTCTTC
-	TRBJ1-4	TRBV28	-	CASSFSDSRTEKLFF	TGTGCCAGCAGTTTTTCGGACAGCAGGACGGAAAAACTGTTTTTT
-	TRBJ1-1	TRBV11-3	-	CASSLGVQGDTEAFF	TGTGCCAGCAGCTTAGGCGTTCAGGGCGACACTGAAGCTTTCTTT
-	TRBJ2-5	TRBV2	-	CASTRRGQLQETQYF	TGTGCCAGCACCAGACGAGGACAGCTCCAAGAGACCCAGTACTTC
-	TRBJ1-2	TRBV6-5	-	CASSYRREGGDGYTF	TGTGCCAGCAGTTACCGTCGGGAAGGGGGGGATGGCTACACCTTC
-	TRBJ1-5	TRBV19	TRBD1	CASSIVQGAGNQPQHF	TGTGCCAGTAGTATAGTTCAGGGGGCGGGTAATCAGCCCCAGCATTTT
-	TRBJ1-2	TRBV13	TRBD1	CASSLAQGASGYTF	TGTGCCAGCAGCTTAGCACAGGGGGCTAGTGGCTACACCTTC
-	TRBJ1-5	TRBV9	-	CASSPDGGGYQHF	TGTGCCAGCAGCCCTGATGGAGGCGGATACCAGCATTTT
-	TRBJ2-2	TRBV5-4	-	CASSLPGNTGELFF	TGTGCCAGCAGCTTGCCAGGGAACACCGGGGAGCTGTTTTTT
once	TRBJ1-2	TRBV19	-	CASSIRGSGYGYTF	TGTGCCAGTAGTATTAGGGGGAGCGGCTATGGCTACACCTTC
-	TRBJ1-5	TRBV27	-	CASSSRRGDGWDQPQHF	TGTGCCAGCAGTTCCCGGCGGGGGGACGGATGGGATCAGCCCCAGCATTTT
-	TRBJ2-7	TRBV11-2	-	CASSLGGGEYF	TGTGCCAGCAGCTTAGGCGGGGGCGAGTACTTC
-	TRBJ1-3	TRBV11-2	-	CASSPTASGNTIYF	TGTGCCAGCAGCCCAACAGCTTCTGGAAACACCATATATTTT
-	TRBJ2-7	TRBV4-1	TRBD1	CASSQTLDRVYEQYF	TGCGCCAGCAGCCAGACCCTCGACAGGGTCTACGAGCAGTACTTC
-	TRBJ2-2	TRBV11-3	TRBD1	CASSHPGGAWTGELFF	TGTGCCAGCAGCCATCCAGGGGGCGCGTGGACCGGGGAGCTGTTTTTT
-	TRBJ2-1	TRBV11-3	TRBD2	CASSLETSGGNEQFF	TGTGCCAGCAGCTTGGAGACTAGCGGGGGGAATGAGCAGTTCTTC
-	TRBJ2-1	TRBV27	TRBD2	CASSPASGGLEQFF	TGTGCCAGCTCGCCGGCTAGCGGTGGCCTCGAGCAGTTCTTC
-	TRBJ1-2	TRBV30	TRBD1	CAWKGQGIIYGYTF	TGTGCCTGGAAGGGACAGGGAATCATCTATGGCTACACCTTC
-	TRBJ1-2	TRBV5-8	-	CASTPFYGYTF	TGTGCCAGCACCCCCTTCTATGGCTACACCTTC
-	TRBJ1-1	TRBV6-5	-	CASSYRGYTEAFF	TGTGCCAGCAGTTACAGGGGTTACACTGAAGCTTTCTTT
once	TRBJ1-4	TRBV6-5	-	CASSPGGSWSEKLFF	TGTGCCAGCAGTCCCGGGGGGAGTTGGAGTGAAAAACTGTTTTTT
-	TRBJ1-2	TRBV19	-	CASSIRDTLGGYTF	TGTGCCAGTAGTATCCGGGACACCCTCGGGGGCTACACCTTC
-	TRBJ2-2	TRBV30	TRBD1	CAWEPGTGINTGELFF	TGTGCCTGGGAACCCGGGACAGGGATAAACACCGGGGAGCTGTTTTTT
-	TRBJ1-1	TRBV30	-	CAWSLSPVGTEAFF	TGTGCCTGGAGTCTTTCCCCGGTTGGCACTGAAGCTTTCTTT
-	TRBJ1-1	TRBV3-1/TRBV3-2	-	CASSRGPHNTEAFF	TGTGCCAGCAGCCGAGGGCCGCACAACACTGAAGCTTTCTTT